A selection of T cell receptor beta chains follows, all from one sample in a study of blood T cell repertoires in COVID-19. Profiled with immunoSEQ multiplex PCR; TCRdb holds only in-frame clones, not every one. Of 190,000 or so clones listed, approximately 87% are singletons. Sequencing was carried out using peripheral blood. Receptor source: a woman between 18 and 29 years old who had recovered from COVID-19. CDR3s include the opening cysteine and the closing phenylalanine or tryptophan. D genes are given only for firm matches. The size field is filled for only some rows; it gives once, few, many or a size class.

V,size,length,D,J,DNA,CDR3
TRBV29-1,.,13,.,TRBJ1-4,TGCAGCGTTGAAGAGTGGGCAGGTGAAAAACTGTTTTTT,CSVEEWAGEKLFF
TRBV11-2,.,16,TRBD2,TRBJ2-5,TGTGCCAGCAGCCCGACTAGCGGGGACAAAAAAGAGACCCAGTACTTC,CASSPTSGDKKETQYF
TRBV5-1,.,15,.,TRBJ1-1,TGCGCCAGCAGCTCCTCAGGGGTAAAGGGCACTGAAGCTTTCTTT,CASSSSGVKGTEAFF
TRBV9,.,16,TRBD2,TRBJ2-5,TGTGCCAGCAGCGAAGGACTAGCGGGGGGGTCGAAGACCCAGTACTTC,CASSEGLAGGSKTQYF
TRBV6-2/TRBV6-3,.,17,TRBD1,TRBJ2-5,TGTGCCAGCAGTTACCTCCTCGGACAGGCCGAAGAGGAGACCCAGTACTTC,CASSYLLGQAEEETQYF
TRBV18,.,13,.,TRBJ2-1,TGTGCCAGCTCACCAGTAGTTTACAATGAGCAGTTCTTC,CASSPVVYNEQFF
TRBV6-1,.,16,TRBD1,TRBJ1-6,TGTGCCAGCAGTGCTGCAGGGGGTTCGGATAATTCACCCCTCCACTTT,CASSAAGGSDNSPLHF
TRBV2,.,15,TRBD2,TRBJ2-5,TGTGCCAGCAAAAGGAACGCGGGAGGGCGAGAGACCCAGTACTTC,CASKRNAGGRETQYF
TRBV18,.,13,.,TRBJ2-3,TGTGCCAGCAGCTCCCACGCGTCGGATACGCAGTATTTT,CASSSHASDTQYF
TRBV7-9,.,15,TRBD1,TRBJ1-1,TGTGCCAGCAGCTACGGGACAGGCCGTAACACTGAAGCTTTCTTT,CASSYGTGRNTEAFF
TRBV30,.,14,TRBD1,TRBJ1-5,TGTGCCTGGAGTGCACAGGGGGGTAATCAGCCCCAGCATTTT,CAWSAQGGNQPQHF
TRBV2,.,15,.,TRBJ2-3,TGTGCCAGCAGCGAGGGCCCACCTAGCACAGATACGCAGTATTTT,CASSEGPPSTDTQYF
TRBV6-2/TRBV6-3,.,14,TRBD2,TRBJ2-7,TGTGCCAGCAACCCCCGACTAGCCTCCTACGAGCAGTACTTC,CASNPRLASYEQYF
TRBV4-1,.,16,.,TRBJ2-3,TGCGCCAGCAGCCACACGGGTAGAACTAGCACAGATACGCAGTATTTT,CASSHTGRTSTDTQYF
TRBV6-6,.,17,TRBD2,TRBJ2-7,TGTGCCAGCAGTCGGACTAGCGGGGGCCTACTCTCCTACGAGCAGTACTTC,CASSRTSGGLLSYEQYF
TRBV7-3,.,16,TRBD1,TRBJ2-3,TGTGCCAGCAGCCCCTCCGGCAGGGGGCTAACAGATACGCAGTATTTT,CASSPSGRGLTDTQYF
TRBV7-6,.,15,.,TRBJ2-2,TGTGCCAGCAGCCCCGGGCCAGGGTTTAGTATGGAGCTGTTTTTT,CASSPGPGFSMELFF
TRBV5-1,once,15,.,TRBJ1-1,TGCGCCAGCAGCCCGGAGGGCCGGATGAACACTGAAGCTTTCTTT,CASSPEGRMNTEAFF
TRBV4-1,.,13,TRBD1,TRBJ2-7,TGCGCCAGCAGCCGGAGGACAGGTCGGGAGCAGTACTTC,CASSRRTGREQYF
TRBV13,.,16,TRBD2,TRBJ2-3,TGTGCCAGCACGACAGGCGGGGGGGCGGGCACAGATACGCAGTATTTT,CASTTGGGAGTDTQYF
TRBV2,.,13,.,TRBJ1-3,TGTGCCAGCACACAGGATACTGGAAACACCATATATTTT,CASTQDTGNTIYF
TRBV25-1,once,13,.,TRBJ2-5,TGTGCCAGCAGTGAAGTGGCGGAAGAGACCCAGTACTTC,CASSEVAEETQYF
TRBV6-1,.,15,.,TRBJ2-7,TGTGCCAGCAGTGAAGTTCAGGGAGGATTCGACGAGCAGTACTTC,CASSEVQGGFDEQYF
TRBV18,.,14,TRBD1,TRBJ2-5,TGTGCCAGCTCACCGACCCGGGACAGCGAGACCCAGTACTTC,CASSPTRDSETQYF
TRBV7-2,once,15,TRBD2,TRBJ2-3,TGTGCCAGCAGCTTAGGGGGTGCGGGAGGAAATACGCAGTATTTT,CASSLGGAGGNTQYF
TRBV24-1,.,16,TRBD1,TRBJ2-2,TGTGCCACCAGTGATTTGCTGGACAGGGGGGACGGGGAGCTGTTTTTT,CATSDLLDRGDGELFF
TRBV5-4,.,16,TRBD1,TRBJ2-2,TGTGCCAGCAGCCCCACAGGGGGCGCGTTCACCGGGGAGCTGTTTTTT,CASSPTGGAFTGELFF
TRBV4-1,.,17,TRBD1,TRBJ1-2,TGCGCCAGCAGCCAAGCAACAGGGGACACGACTAACTATGGCTACACCTTC,CASSQATGDTTNYGYTF
TRBV24-1,.,13,TRBD2,TRBJ2-1,TGTGCCACCATCACGGGAGGGAACAATGAGCAGTTCTTC,CATITGGNNEQFF
TRBV2,.,14,TRBD1,TRBJ1-5,TGTGCCAGCAGGGCCGGGACAGGGTTTCAGCCCCAGCATTTT,CASRAGTGFQPQHF
TRBV4-1,few,15,.,TRBJ1-6,TGCGCCAGCAGCCGCAACAGGGCGGATAATTCACCCCTCCACTTT,CASSRNRADNSPLHF
TRBV5-1,.,16,TRBD2,TRBJ2-7,TGCGCCAGCAGCCCGGGAGGGGTGGGAGGCGCCTACGAGCAGTACTTC,CASSPGGVGGAYEQYF
TRBV19,.,12,.,TRBJ2-7,TGTGCCAGTAGTGCTACAGGTTACGAGCAGTACTTC,CASSATGYEQYF
TRBV19,.,12,TRBD1,TRBJ1-2,TGTGCCAGTAGTTTACAGGGGTATGGCTACACCTTC,CASSLQGYGYTF
TRBV9,.,14,.,TRBJ1-1,TGTGCCAGCAGCGTAAAAGGGGTCGGCACTGAAGCTTTCTTT,CASSVKGVGTEAFF
TRBV4-3,.,16,TRBD2,TRBJ2-2,TGCGCCAGCAGCCCCCTAGCGGGGACGAACACCGGGGAGCTGTTTTTT,CASSPLAGTNTGELFF
TRBV4-2,.,17,TRBD2,TRBJ2-1,TGTGCCAGCAGGCGGACTAGCGGGGGAAGCTCCTACAATGAGCAGTTCTTC,CASRRTSGGSSYNEQFF
TRBV5-1,.,15,TRBD2,TRBJ2-5,TGCGCCAGCAGCTTAGGCGGGGGGCCCCAAGAGACCCAGTACTTC,CASSLGGGPQETQYF
TRBV7-3,.,14,.,TRBJ2-2,TGTGCCAGCAGCTCGACTACGGGGAAGGGGGAGCTGTTTTTT,CASSSTTGKGELFF
TRBV19,.,18,TRBD2,TRBJ2-3,TGTGCCAGTAGTATCTATACGGCTAGCGGGAGAAGCACAGATACGCAGTATTTT,CASSIYTASGRSTDTQYF